The next 13 T cell receptor beta chains were all read from a single sample in a study of post-analysis software for immune sequencing data. General study results and limits: Controls showed lower frequencies than patients for four to six TRBV segments, and TRBV5-6, TRBV5-1 and TRBV20-1 were among these.

Their antigens are not known. Incorporated into the TCR beta cDNA libraries were unique molecular identifiers, which served to reduce PCR and sequencing biases. One entry per CDR3 protein, called by TCRdb with MiXCR from the PCR reads. The sample records roughly 800,000 distinct CDR3 sequences, roughly 46% being singletons. Source material: blood. Receptor source: a girl aged 5-17 years with multiple sclerosis.

V and J are TRBV9 and TRBJ1-2; 8 nucleotides align to TRBD1. The CDR3 runs 14 residues. V lost 2 bases to trimming and J lost 3 bases; unmatched junction nucleotides: 3. Germline V gene data show CDR1 as SGDLS and CDR2 as YYNGEE. The CDR3 region has the DNA TGTGCCAGCAGCGTGTCAGGGGGCGACTATGGCTACACCTTC. Protein product: CASSVSGGDYGYTF.

The rearrangement uses TRBV24-1 and TRBJ2-4; D uncertain. Germline CDR1 is KGHDR and CDR2 is SFDVKD. Trimming shortened V by 1 base and J by 15 bases, and 12 bases separated the two germline ends. The CDR3 runs to 12 residues. In DNA, the CDR3 is TGTGCCACCAGTGATTTCGGGTACGAGCGGTACTTC. It is translated as CATSDFGYERYF.

The rearrangement uses TRBV20-1 and TRBJ2-3, with a possible D match to TRBD1 (5 bases). The CDR3 runs to 11 residues. Germline V CDR1 and CDR2: DFQATT, SNEGSKA (reference sequence). The germline V and J ends were trimmed by 8 bases and 6 bases, with 12 bases remaining between them. In DNA, the CDR3 is TGCAGTTTACAGGAGAGCGATACGCAGTATTTT. Translation gives CSLQESDTQYF.

This rearrangement joins TRBV7-2 to TRBJ2-3, with TRBD1 identical over 7 bases. Germline CDR1 and CDR2: SGHTA and FQGNSA. Trimming at V came to 7 bases and at J to 2 bases, leaving 12 bases not matched to a gene. The CDR3 length is 16 residues. CDR3 protein: CASNLEGAALTDTQYF. CDR3 in DNA: TGTGCCAGCAACCTCGAGGGGGCCGCTCTCACAGATACGCAGTATTTT.

The chain carries TRBV29-1 and TRBJ2-6; no clear D gene. V was clipped by 0 bases and J by 1 base, with 13 bases between them. The CDR3 totals 17 residues. The V gene's germline CDR1 is SQVTM and CDR2 ANQGSEA. The CDR3 loop is CSVEDRLRDSGANVLTF. CDR3 sequence (DNA): TGCAGCGTTGAAGATCGTTTGAGAGATTCTGGGGCCAACGTCCTGACTTTC.

In this sample, this clonotype turned up a few times. This chain joins TRBV28 and TRBJ2-7; no clear D gene. V was trimmed by 7 bases and J by 4 bases, leaving 17 bases between them. Germline loops: CDR1 MDHEN, CDR2 SYDVKM. This CDR3 comprises 14 residues. The CDR3, as DNA: TGTGCCAGCACCTATCGGCTAGTAGGGTACGAGCAGTACTTC. Translating gives CASTYRLVGYEQYF.

This clonotype turned up a few times. The V call is TRBV20-1, the J call TRBJ2-7; 7 positions agree with TRBD1. Losses at the gene ends were 0 bases for V and 4 bases for J; bases not matched to a gene: 6. In germline, CDR1 is DFQATT, CDR2 SNEGSKA (reference sequence). The CDR3 length is 14 residues. The CDR3 bases are TGCAGTGCTAGAGATGTACAGGGGCGTTACGAGCAGTACTTC. It specifies CSARDVQGRYEQYF.

The chain employs TRBV6-5 and TRBJ2-1; no firm D call. The V gene lost 1 base and the J gene lost 5 bases, with 6 bases spanning the gap. Looked up from germline, CDR1 is MNHEY and CDR2 is SVGAGI. The length of the CDR3 is 13 residues. CDR3 sequence: CASSYLGDNEQFF. DNA of the CDR3: TGTGCCAGCAGTTACTTGGGCGACAATGAGCAGTTCTTC.

This clonotype has a handful of counts. This chain's CDR3 is CASSQPAPHEQFF. In nucleotides, the CDR3 is TGTGCCAGCAGCCAACCCGCCCCCCATGAGCAGTTCTTC. The rearrangement joins TRBV7-9 to TRBJ2-1, with D uncertain. Germline V lookup: CDR1 SEHNR, CDR2 FQNEAQ (reference sequence). The CDR3 runs 13 residues. The V gene lost 5 bases and the J gene lost 8 bases, with 13 bases spanning the gap.

The rearrangement links TRBV12-3 or TRBV12-4 to TRBJ2-7; D gene unclear. The CDR3 is 13 amino acids. The V end lost 2 bases, the J end lost 7 bases, and 12 bases lay between the germline ends. CDR3 amino acids: CASSLSSHNEQYF. The CDR3 bases are TGTGCCAGCAGTTTAAGCAGTCACAATGAGCAGTACTTC.

J is TRBJ2-1 and V is TRBV7-9; 7 bases map to TRBD2. Germline CDR1 and CDR2: SEHNR and FQNEAQ (reference sequence). The CDR3 consists of 15 residues. Unmatched junction bases numbered 11, after V lost 5 bases and J lost 7 bases. CDR3 sequence reads: CASSPRGGGKNEQFF. The CDR3 DNA is TGTGCCAGCAGCCCCCGCGGGGGTGGAAAGAATGAGCAGTTCTTC. The full variable domain, with the rest looked up from reference TRBV7-9 and TRBJ2-1, is DTGVSQNPRHKITKRGQNVTFRCDPISEHNRLYWYRQTLGQGPEFLTYFQNEAQLEKSRLLSDRFSAERPKGSFSTLEIQRTEQGDSAMYLCASSPRGGGKNEQFFGPGTRLTVL.

This sequence joins TRBV7-3 and TRBJ2-1, with TRBD1 matching 8 bases. The CDR3 is made up of 16 amino acids. Per germline, CDR1 SGHTA and CDR2 FQGTGA. With V trimmed by 1 base and J by 1 base, 3 bases remained unmatched. The CDR3 DNA is TGTGCCAGCAGCTTAAGACAGGGGAAATCCTACAATGAGCAGTTCTTC. Translation: CASSLRQGKSYNEQFF.

This clonotype was detected a few times. The CDR3 sequence: CSTSLETQYF. DNA of the CDR3: TGCAGCACCAGTCTTGAGACCCAGTACTTC. The chain joins TRBV29-1 to TRBJ2-5; D gene unclear. The CDR3 is made up of 10 amino acids. Germline V gives CDR1 SQVTM, CDR2 ANQGSEA. Between the trimmed V and J ends, which lost 8 bases and 5 bases, there was a span of 9 bases.